This TCR beta chain was documented in a study of blood T cell repertoires in COVID-19. The study recruited people aged roughly 18 to 89 years across about two dozen US areas. This CDR3 region has 16 residues. V lost 5 bases, J lost 2 bases, and 9 bases stayed unmatched. From germline, CDR1 is SGHTA and CDR2 FQGNSA. Using immunoSEQ multiplex PCR, the repertoire was profiled, and TCRdb retains in-frame clones only, with some absent. The profile shows some 320,000 clones, under 90% of them singletons. The TCR sequence derives from a woman aged 50 to 60 who had been exposed to COVID-19. The chain is built from TRBV7-2 and TRBJ2-1; 7 bases align to TRBD2. The specimen was PBMCs or T cells enriched from blood (not recorded which). DNA for the CDR3: TGTGCCAGCAGCCTACAAAGCGGGGCCGCCTACAATGAGCAGTTCTTC. Amino acids: CASSLQSGAAYNEQFF.